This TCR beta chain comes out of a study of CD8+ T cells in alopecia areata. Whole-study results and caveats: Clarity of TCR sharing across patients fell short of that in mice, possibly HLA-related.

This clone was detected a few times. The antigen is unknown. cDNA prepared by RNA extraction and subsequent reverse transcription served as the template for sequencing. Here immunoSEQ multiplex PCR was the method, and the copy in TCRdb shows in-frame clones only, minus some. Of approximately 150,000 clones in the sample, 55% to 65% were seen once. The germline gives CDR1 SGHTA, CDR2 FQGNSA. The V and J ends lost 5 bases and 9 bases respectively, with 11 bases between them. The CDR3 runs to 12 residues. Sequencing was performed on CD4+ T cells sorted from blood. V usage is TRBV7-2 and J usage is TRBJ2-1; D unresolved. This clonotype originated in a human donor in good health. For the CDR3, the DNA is TGTGCCAGCAGCCTCCTGAGGAGTGAGCAGTTCTTC. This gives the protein CASSLLRSEQFF.